This T cell receptor beta chain was observed in a study of cytotoxic CD8 clonotypes in ibrutinib-treated CLL (dated by TCRdb to about 2021). As for the study more broadly: The cohort included about 15 treatment-naive and roughly 10 relapsed/refractory patients; 17 to 18 were IGHV unmutated. Response samples were obtained after a median of approximately 12 months of treatment, with a range of about 6 to 36 months. Responses were partial in around 25 patients and complete in 2; after median about 5.5 years follow-up, about 14 stayed in remission and roughly twelve progressed. An average of approximately 260,000 productive templates and some 99,000 productive rearrangements was obtained per sample. Cryopreserved peripheral blood mononuclear cells were obtained prior to treatment, at the time of response, and at either disease progression or sustained remission. Longitudinal samples were obtainable from about 30% of the roughly 90 participants in the trial.

The research as a whole found: Baseline clonality was found to be higher than that of age-matched healthy donors and was strongly correlated with circulating CD8+ T-cell counts. Public clonotypes were rare and either shrank or stayed stable during treatment, and the rise in clonality at ibrutinib response reflected expansion of private clonotypes. Clonality increased at ibrutinib response, stayed stable in sustained remission, and fell back toward baseline at progression. Sampling times were not matched between patients in sustained remission and patients whose disease was progressing, and lymph node repertoires were not examined.

For TCR beta library preparation, 2 to 2.5 micrograms of genomic DNA were isolated from cryopreserved PBMCs. High-throughput TCR beta sequencing was performed on longitudinal blood samples from CLL patients receiving ibrutinib monotherapy. The patients took part in an open-label, single-center phase 2 trial of ibrutinib monotherapy. The goal of deep resolution MiSeq sequencing was a depth between 1 in 1 million and 1 in 200,000 T cells, and coverage averaged 10x per clonotype. TCR beta libraries were generated with the immunoSEQ hsTCRB Kit. In the authors' own workflow: Data were analyzed with ImmunoSEQ Data Assistant and ImmunoSEQ Analyzer, with V, D and J genes assigned per IMGT definitions. Clonality, with values ranging from 0 to 1, was calculated as one minus the normalized Shannon entropy of productive rearrangement frequencies. Public clonotype analysis was restricted to overrepresented clonotypes comprising at least 0.05% of each patient's repertoire. Repertoires from 10 to 15 age-matched healthy donors in immuneACCESS were used as clonality controls. Drawn from immuneACCESS, this table holds only the in-frame rearrangements with V and J called that TCRdb kept. Clones are partly lost; checked studies trace under half to an unresolved V gene and leave the rest unexplained. V and J calls and clone size come straight from that table; D and trimming were deduced from the DNA. The sample table lists about 310,000 clones, 80% of them with a count of one. The ten top clones hold about 6.7% of the sample.

This clone has just one count. It has no known antigen specificity. Per-base qualities were not stored, and no clone one base away is much larger. CDR3 length: 14 amino acids, cysteine to phenylalanine. Only the CDR3 part of the read is kept: 42 bases, read in frame from the first base. V is cut back by 7 bases and J by 3 bases, with 4 bases in the junction unmatched. Based on the germline V gene (reference sequence), the CDR1 and CDR2 sequences are MNHEY and SMNVEV. The sample consisted of PBMCs, taken before ibrutinib treatment. In this chain, TRBV27 is recombined with TRBJ2-1; TRBD2 matches 9 bases in the middle. The clonotype was recovered from a human donor with chronic lymphocytic leukemia. The nucleotide sequence is TGTGCCAGCACGACTAGCGGAGTCTACAATGAGCAGTTCTTC. Its coded protein is CASTTSGVYNEQFF.